The 13 T cell receptor beta chains below all came from one sample that was sequenced in a study of blood T cell repertoires in COVID-19. Assay used: immunoSEQ multiplex PCR; TCRdb lists only in-frame clones, some missing. The sample contains about 150,000 clones, about four fifths of which appear only once. The sample taken for sequencing was peripheral blood. These receptors all come from a woman in her 70s who had recovered from COVID-19.

The CDR3 sequence: CASSFPGDTQYF. CDR3 bases: TGTGCCAGCAGCTTCCCGGGGGATACGCAGTATTTT. J is TRBJ2-3 and V is TRBV11-2, with a weak D call TRBD2 (5 bases). V was pared by 3 bases and J by 6 bases, with 7 bases between. Per the germline V gene, CDR1 is SGHAT and CDR2 is FQNNGV. The CDR3 consists of 12 residues. The complete variable domain, with remaining parts taken from reference TRBV11-2 and TRBJ2-3, reads EAGVAQSPRYKIIEKRQSVAFWCNPISGHATLYWYQQILGQGPKLLIQFQNNGVVDDSQLPKDRFSAERLKGVDSTLKIQPAKLEDSAVYLCASSFPGDTQYFGPGTRLTVL.

The V call is TRBV7-2, the J call TRBJ2-1; perhaps TRBD1 as D (6 bases). V was cut by 8 bases and J by 10 bases, with 12 bases left in between. This CDR3 contains 11 residues. The germline CDR1 and CDR2 sequences are SGHTA and FQGNSA. CDR3 in amino acids: CASSGALEQFF. The CDR3 DNA is TGTGCCAGCTCAGGGGCACTCGAGCAGTTCTTC.

This CDR3 is CAISAGQGIGEAFF. For the CDR3, the DNA is TGTGCCATCAGTGCTGGACAGGGTATAGGAGAAGCTTTCTTT. V gene TRBV10-3 combines with J gene TRBJ1-1; TRBD1 agrees at 8 bases. Germline V lookup: CDR1 ENHRY, CDR2 SYGVKD. The CDR3 runs 14 residues. The J segment lost 8 bases and the V segment lost 4 bases, leaving 9 bases of the junction unmatched.

Many counts were recorded for this clone. This chain connects TRBV5-1 to TRBJ2-1; TRBD1 might be the D (6 bases). CDR3 length equals 15 residues. The germline V gene has CDR1 SGHRS and CDR2 YFSETQ. V was cut by 5 bases and J by 4 bases, with 16 bases left in between. The CDR3 nucleotides read TGCGCCAGCAGGAAAGGGGGAGCTGCATACAATGAGCAGTTCTTC. Its translation: CASRKGGAAYNEQFF.

This clone has a handful of counts. J is TRBJ2-2 and V is TRBV7-2, with TRBD2 identical over 13 bases. The CDR3 is made up of 16 amino acids. Germline loops: CDR1 SGHTA, CDR2 FQGNSA. V shed 3 bases and J 4 bases; nucleotides not matched to a gene: 2. CDR3 residues: CASSLRTSGSTGELFF. The CDR3 region has the DNA TGTGCCAGCAGCTTGCGGACTAGCGGGAGCACCGGGGAGCTGTTTTTT.

The rearrangement joins TRBV7-9 to TRBJ2-3, with D possibly matching TRBD2 (6 bases). The ends were cut back, 11 bases at V and 2 bases at J, with 14 bases in the middle. Germline CDR1 SEHNR, CDR2 FQNEAQ (reference sequence). The CDR3 extends over 13 amino acids. CDR3 bases: TGTGCCGGGGGGACTCACCACACAGATACGCAGTATTTT. This codes for CAGGTHHTDTQYF.

This sequence joins TRBV7-8 and TRBJ2-7; D uncertain. The CDR3 runs to 14 residues. V was pared by 5 bases and J by 0 bases, with 11 bases between. The germline CDR1 and CDR2 sequences are SGHVS and FQNEAQ. CDR3 protein: CASSLNTPSYEQYF. In DNA form, the CDR3 reads TGTGCCAGCAGCCTCAACACCCCCTCCTACGAGCAGTACTTC.

V gene TRBV6-2 or TRBV6-3 combines with J gene TRBJ2-1; possibly TRBD2 for D (6 bases). Trimming removed 5 bases from V and 0 bases from J, with 11 bases in between. This CDR3 is built from 15 residues. In germline, CDR1 is MNHEY, CDR2 SVGEGT. CDR3 amino acids: CASSQLALSYNEQFF. DNA of the CDR3: TGTGCCAGCAGTCAGCTAGCGCTCTCCTACAATGAGCAGTTCTTC.

This chain connects TRBV5-1 to TRBJ1-6; 11 bases line up with TRBD1. The CDR3 runs 18 residues. V trimming: 4 bases; J trimming: 5 bases; junction bases outside the gene matches: 11. Germline assignment: CDR1 SGHRS and CDR2 YFSETQ. This CDR3 reads CASSPGTGGYGHNSPLHF. The CDR3 region has the DNA TGCGCCAGCAGCCCGGGGACAGGGGGGTATGGTCATAATTCACCCCTCCACTTT.

The J gene is TRBJ1-2, the V gene TRBV12-5, with a tentative D call TRBD1 (6 bases). Germline V gene lookup returns CDR1 LGHNT and CDR2 FRNRAP. CDR3 size: 13 residues. V lost 6 bases to trimming and J lost 8 bases, with 16 bases between them. CDR3 amino acids: CASGPGGASGYTF. CDR3 nucleotides: TGTGCTAGTGGGCCGGGGGGGGCGAGCGGCTACACCTTC.

The V and J genes are TRBV2 and TRBJ1-1; D not certain. Looked up from germline, CDR1 is SNHLY and CDR2 is FYNNEI. The CDR3 runs 14 residues. The V gene lost 1 base and the J gene lost 6 bases, with 12 bases spanning the gap. In nucleotides, the CDR3 is TGTGCCAGCAGTGAAGTAAGGGAGGTCGCTGAAGCTTTCTTT. Its translation is CASSEVREVAEAFF.

This clone was seen only a few times. The V call is TRBV19, the J call TRBJ1-2; weak D call: TRBD1 (5 bases). V dropped 3 bases and J dropped 1 base, with 6 bases sitting between them. There are 13 residues in the CDR3. The germline V gene encodes CDR1 LNHDA and CDR2 SQIVND (reference sequence). The CDR3 reads CASSMGGNYGYTF. In DNA form, the CDR3 reads TGTGCCAGTAGTATGGGGGGTAACTATGGCTACACCTTC.

As for this clone: This sample includes further DNA sequences coding for the same CDR3. This rearrangement joins TRBV18 to TRBJ2-7, with 8 bases matching TRBD1. V lost 3 bases and J lost 3; bases outside the gene matches: 4. Germline loops: CDR1 KGHSH, CDR2 LQKENI. The CDR3 extends over 14 amino acids. In DNA form, the CDR3 reads TGTGCCAGCTCACCCGGGACAGGCGTCTACGAGCAGTACTTC. As protein: CASSPGTGVYEQYF.